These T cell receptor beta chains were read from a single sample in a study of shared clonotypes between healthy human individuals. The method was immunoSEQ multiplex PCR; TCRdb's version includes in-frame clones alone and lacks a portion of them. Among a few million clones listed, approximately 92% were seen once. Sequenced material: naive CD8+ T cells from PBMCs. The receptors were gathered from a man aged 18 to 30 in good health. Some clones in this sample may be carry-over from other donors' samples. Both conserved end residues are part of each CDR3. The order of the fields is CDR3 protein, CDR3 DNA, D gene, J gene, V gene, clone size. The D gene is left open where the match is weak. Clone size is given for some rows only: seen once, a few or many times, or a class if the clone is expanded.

CASSFLAGGHNEQFF,TGTGCCAGCAGCTTCCTAGCGGGAGGGCACAATGAGCAGTTCTTC,TRBD2,TRBJ2-1,TRBV11-2,-
CASSQRLGRTRGQPQHF,TGCGCCAGCAGCCAACGACTAGGACGGACCCGAGGTCAGCCCCAGCATTTT,-,TRBJ1-5,TRBV4-1,-
CASSYAGTNEKLFF,TGTGCCAGCAGTTACGCTGGGACTAATGAAAAACTGTTTTTT,-,TRBJ1-4,TRBV6-6,-
CASSPIVRGYGYTF,TGTGCCAGCAGCCCCATCGTCAGGGGCTATGGCTACACCTTC,-,TRBJ1-2,TRBV11-2,few
CSAYLLVYNEQFF,TGCAGCGCATATCTCTTGGTCTACAATGAGCAGTTCTTC,-,TRBJ2-1,TRBV29-1,-
CASRKGTATNEKLFF,TGCGCCAGCAGGAAGGGGACCGCAACTAATGAAAAACTGTTTTTT,-,TRBJ1-4,TRBV10-1,-
CASSLGPGLVIGEQYF,TGTGCCAGCAGTTTAGGTCCGGGACTAGTAATCGGCGAGCAGTACTTC,TRBD2,TRBJ2-7,TRBV27,-
CASSYTGTSGDEQYF,TGTGCCAGCAGCTATACAGGGACTAGCGGTGACGAGCAGTACTTC,TRBD2,TRBJ2-7,TRBV7-9,-
CASSSALNTGELFF,TGTGCCAGCAGCTCAGCCCTTAACACCGGGGAGCTGTTTTTT,-,TRBJ2-2,TRBV7-9,-
CASSQRTGDADTQYF,TGTGCCAGCAGCCAAAGGACAGGGGACGCAGATACGCAGTATTTT,TRBD1,TRBJ2-3,TRBV7-9,-
CASRTSASDEQYF,TGTGCCAGCAGGACTTCCGCATCGGACGAGCAGTACTTC,-,TRBJ2-7,TRBV6-1,-
CASSLQGHMYTDTQYF,TGTGCCAGCAGTTTGCAGGGACATATGTACACAGATACGCAGTATTTT,-,TRBJ2-3,TRBV28,-
CASSLAMIPGGRFSSYEQYF,TGTGCCAGCAGCTTAGCGATGATTCCGGGAGGGAGGTTCAGCTCCTACGAGCAGTACTTC,TRBD2,TRBJ2-7,TRBV7-6,-
CASSPPSLGGTEAFF,TGTGCCAGCAGCCCCCCCAGCTTGGGGGGCACTGAAGCTTTCTTT,-,TRBJ1-1,TRBV7-9,-
CASSSPLHF,TGTGCCAGCAGCTCACCCCTCCACTTT,-,TRBJ1-6,TRBV2,-
CASSLDRGWGEQYF,TGTGCCAGCAGCCTTGACAGGGGTTGGGGCGAGCAGTACTTC,TRBD1,TRBJ2-7,TRBV7-9,-
CASSPGNRLLKNIQYF,TGTGCCAGCAGCCCGGGCAACCGACTCCTCAAAAACATTCAGTACTTC,-,TRBJ2-4,TRBV9,-
CAWSVGTGTSEQYF,TGTGCCTGGAGTGTAGGGACAGGGACTAGCGAGCAGTACTTC,-,TRBJ2-7,TRBV30,-
CASSFTSGELFF,TGTGCCAGCAGCTTTACAAGCGGGGAGCTGTTTTTT,-,TRBJ2-2,TRBV11-2,-
CASSPPGLLSGNTIYF,TGTGCCAGCAGCCCTCCGGGACTCCTCTCTGGAAACACCATATATTTT,-,TRBJ1-3,TRBV28,few
CASSQSPRVATTYEQYF,TGCGCCAGCAGCCAAAGTCCGAGGGTAGCGACGACCTACGAGCAGTACTTC,-,TRBJ2-7,TRBV4-1,-
CASSGLKGTTHTDTQYF,TGTGCCAGCAGCGGACTAAAGGGGACGACACACACAGATACGCAGTATTTT,-,TRBJ2-3,TRBV7-9,-
CASSWPGAGIYEQYF,TGCGCCAGCAGCTGGCCCGGAGCGGGAATCTACGAGCAGTACTTC,TRBD2,TRBJ2-7,TRBV5-1,-
CASTYSSGTVTNYGYTF,TGTGCCAGTACCTACTCCTCCGGGACGGTGACTAACTATGGCTACACCTTC,-,TRBJ1-2,TRBV19,-
CSVLGGRTEAFF,TGCAGCGTCCTTGGAGGGCGCACTGAAGCTTTCTTT,-,TRBJ1-1,TRBV29-1,few
CASSIQPAYNEQFF,TGTGCCAGTAGTATCCAACCGGCCTACAATGAGCAGTTCTTC,-,TRBJ2-1,TRBV19,-
CASSPGPGRVQETQYF,TGTGCCAGCTCACCAGGGCCCGGGAGGGTCCAAGAGACCCAGTACTTC,TRBD2,TRBJ2-5,TRBV18,-
CSVVRTSLNTDTQYF,TGCAGCGTAGTTAGGACTAGCTTAAACACAGATACGCAGTATTTT,TRBD2,TRBJ2-3,TRBV29-1,once
CASSPGSHGLVRQYF,TGTGCCAGCAGCCCCGGAAGTCATGGGTTAGTAAGGCAGTACTTC,-,TRBJ2-7,TRBV27,once
CASSSDHFNYGYTF,TGTGCCAGCAGCTCAGACCACTTTAACTATGGCTACACCTTC,-,TRBJ1-2,TRBV7-8,-
CASSQGEGVLYEQYF,TGCGCCAGCAGCCAAGGGGAGGGCGTTCTTTACGAGCAGTACTTC,TRBD2,TRBJ2-7,TRBV4-1,-
CASSPRVIASSYNEQFF,TGTGCCAGCTCACCACGAGTGATAGCGAGCTCCTACAATGAGCAGTTCTTC,-,TRBJ2-1,TRBV18,-
CASSQVWPAPGEQYF,TGTGCCAGCAGCCAAGTATGGCCGGCTCCTGGCGAGCAGTACTTC,-,TRBJ2-7,TRBV14,once
CASSTSSVPAFGYTF,TGTGCCAGCAGCACCTCGTCCGTCCCGGCGTTTGGCTACACCTTC,-,TRBJ1-2,TRBV9,once
CASSLAGAGTGNTIYF,TGTGCCAGCAGCTTGGCCGGCGCAGGGACTGGAAACACCATATATTTT,-,TRBJ1-3,TRBV5-6,-
CASSQEGRASGRETQYF,TGCGCCAGCAGCCAAGAGGGGAGGGCTAGCGGGAGGGAGACCCAGTACTTC,TRBD2,TRBJ2-5,TRBV4-1,-
CAWFSGAPYEQYF,TGTGCCTGGTTCTCCGGGGCCCCCTACGAGCAGTACTTC,-,TRBJ2-7,TRBV30,once
CASSGSGASSYEQYF,TGTGCCAGCAGCGGTAGCGGGGCAAGCTCCTACGAGCAGTACTTC,TRBD2,TRBJ2-7,TRBV9,once
CASSPGGRGYGYTF,TGTGCCAGCAGCCCCGGTGGCAGGGGGTATGGCTACACCTTC,TRBD1,TRBJ1-2,TRBV5-4,-
CASSVEDYPSGNTIYF,TGTGCCAGCAGCGTAGAGGACTATCCCTCTGGAAACACCATATATTTT,-,TRBJ1-3,TRBV9,once
CSVLGIEAFF,TGCAGCGTTCTGGGAATTGAAGCTTTCTTT,-,TRBJ1-1,TRBV29-1,few